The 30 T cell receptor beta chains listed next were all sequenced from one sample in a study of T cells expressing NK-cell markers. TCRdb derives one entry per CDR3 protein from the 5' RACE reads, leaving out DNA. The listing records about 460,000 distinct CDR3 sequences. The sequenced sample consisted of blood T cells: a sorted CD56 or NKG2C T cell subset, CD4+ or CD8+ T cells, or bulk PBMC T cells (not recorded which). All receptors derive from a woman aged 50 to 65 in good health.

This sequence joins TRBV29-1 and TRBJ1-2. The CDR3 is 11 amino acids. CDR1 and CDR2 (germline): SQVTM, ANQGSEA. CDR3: CSVAENYGYTF.

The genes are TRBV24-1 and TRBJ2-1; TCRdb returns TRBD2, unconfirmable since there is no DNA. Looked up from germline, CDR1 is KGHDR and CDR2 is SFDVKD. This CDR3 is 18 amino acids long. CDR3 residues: CATRGTSGSSGFGDEQFF.

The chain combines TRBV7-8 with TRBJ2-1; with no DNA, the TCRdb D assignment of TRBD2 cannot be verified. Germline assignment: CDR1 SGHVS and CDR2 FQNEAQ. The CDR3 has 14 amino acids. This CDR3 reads CASSGNSIYNEQFF.

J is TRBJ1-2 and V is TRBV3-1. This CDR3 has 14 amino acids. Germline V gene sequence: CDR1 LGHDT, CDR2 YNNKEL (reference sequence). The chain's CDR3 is CASSQFETVYGYTF.

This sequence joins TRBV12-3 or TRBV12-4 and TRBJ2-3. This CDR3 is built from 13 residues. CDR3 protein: CASYYRFTDTQYF.

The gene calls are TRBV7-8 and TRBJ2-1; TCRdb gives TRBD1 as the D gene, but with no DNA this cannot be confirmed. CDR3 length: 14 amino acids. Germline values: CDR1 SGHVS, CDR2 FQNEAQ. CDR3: CASSSRDPHNEQFF.

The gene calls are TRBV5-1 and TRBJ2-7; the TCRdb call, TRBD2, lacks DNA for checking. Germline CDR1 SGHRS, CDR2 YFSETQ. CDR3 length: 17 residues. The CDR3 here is CASSLESGGRARYEQYF.

CDR3 sequence: CASRPAPSGNLQGETQYF. The V call is TRBV6-5, the J call TRBJ2-5; the D call of TRBD2 rests on TCRdb alone, since no DNA is present to check it. The CDR3 covers 18 residues. Germline V lookup: CDR1 MNHEY, CDR2 SVGAGI.

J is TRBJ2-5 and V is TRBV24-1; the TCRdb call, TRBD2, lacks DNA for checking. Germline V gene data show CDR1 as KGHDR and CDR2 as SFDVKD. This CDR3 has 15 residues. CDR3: CATSDFKPSGETQYF.

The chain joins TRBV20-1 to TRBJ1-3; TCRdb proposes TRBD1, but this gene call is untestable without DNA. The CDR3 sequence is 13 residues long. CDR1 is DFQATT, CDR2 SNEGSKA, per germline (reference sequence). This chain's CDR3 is CSAGPVSGNTIYF.

The CDR3 loop reads CASSIDYGASSYNEQFF. J is TRBJ2-1 and V is TRBV19; TCRdb selects TRBD1, and the lack of DNA leaves this call unchecked. In germline, CDR1 is LNHDA, CDR2 SQIVND (reference sequence). There are 17 residues in the CDR3.

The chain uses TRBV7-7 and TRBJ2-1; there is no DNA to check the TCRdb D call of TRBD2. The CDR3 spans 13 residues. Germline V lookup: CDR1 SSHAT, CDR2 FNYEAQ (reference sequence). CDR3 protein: CASSPTSFGEQFF.

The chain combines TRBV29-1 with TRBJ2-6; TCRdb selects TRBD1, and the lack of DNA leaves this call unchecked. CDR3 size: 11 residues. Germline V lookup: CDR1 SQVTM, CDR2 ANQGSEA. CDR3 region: CSVRQFNVLTF. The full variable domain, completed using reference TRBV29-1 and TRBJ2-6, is SAVISQKPSRDICQRGTSLTIQCQVDSQVTMMFWYRQQPGQSLTLIATANQGSEATYESGFVIDKFPISRPNLTFSTLTVSNMSPEDSSIYLCSVRQFNVLTFGAGSRLTVL.

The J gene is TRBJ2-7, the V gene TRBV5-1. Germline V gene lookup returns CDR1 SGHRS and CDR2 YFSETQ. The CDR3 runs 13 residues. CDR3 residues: CASSLWTNNEQYF.

The CDR3 region is CAISESGGRIFYEQYF. V usage is TRBV10-3 and J usage is TRBJ2-7; TCRdb indicates TRBD2, and absent DNA this call remains unverified. Germline CDR1 is ENHRY and CDR2 is SYGVKD. CDR3 size: 16 residues.

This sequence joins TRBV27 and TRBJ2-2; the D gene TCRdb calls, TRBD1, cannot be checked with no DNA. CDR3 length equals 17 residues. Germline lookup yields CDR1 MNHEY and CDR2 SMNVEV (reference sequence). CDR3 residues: CASSFSSTQGPTGELFF.

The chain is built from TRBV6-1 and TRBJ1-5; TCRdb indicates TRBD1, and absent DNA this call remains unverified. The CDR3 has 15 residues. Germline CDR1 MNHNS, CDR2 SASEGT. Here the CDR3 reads CASSEARGSNQPQHF.

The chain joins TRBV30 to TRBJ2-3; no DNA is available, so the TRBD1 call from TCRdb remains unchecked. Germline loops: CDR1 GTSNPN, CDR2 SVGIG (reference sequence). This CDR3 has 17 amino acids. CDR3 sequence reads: CAWSGTSWDSLRGTQYF. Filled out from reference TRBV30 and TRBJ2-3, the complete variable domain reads SQTIHQWPATLVQPVGSPLSLECTVEGTSNPNLYWYRQAAGRGLQLLFYSVGIGQISSEVPQNLSASRPQDRQFILSSKKLLLSDSGFYLCAWSGTSWDSLRGTQYFGPGTRLTVL.

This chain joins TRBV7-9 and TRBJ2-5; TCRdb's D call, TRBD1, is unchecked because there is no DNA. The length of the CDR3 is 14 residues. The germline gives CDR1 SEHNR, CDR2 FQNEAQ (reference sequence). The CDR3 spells CASTPRQAMETQYF.

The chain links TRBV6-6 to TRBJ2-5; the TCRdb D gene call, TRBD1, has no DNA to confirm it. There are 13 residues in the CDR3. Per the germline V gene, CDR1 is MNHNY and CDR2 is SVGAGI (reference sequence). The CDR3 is CASSRRGRETQYF.

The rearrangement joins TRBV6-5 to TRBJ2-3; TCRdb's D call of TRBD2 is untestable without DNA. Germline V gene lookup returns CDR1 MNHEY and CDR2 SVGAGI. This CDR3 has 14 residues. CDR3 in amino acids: CASSEAGVSNTQYF.

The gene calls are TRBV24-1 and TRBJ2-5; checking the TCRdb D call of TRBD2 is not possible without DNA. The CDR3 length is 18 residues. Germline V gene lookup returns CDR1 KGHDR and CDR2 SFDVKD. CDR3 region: CATSDLSSGTAFQETQYF.

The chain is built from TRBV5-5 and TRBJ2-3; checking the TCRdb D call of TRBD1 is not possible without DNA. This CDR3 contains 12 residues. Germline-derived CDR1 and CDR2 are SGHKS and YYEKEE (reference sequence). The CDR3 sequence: CASSFTGDTQYF.

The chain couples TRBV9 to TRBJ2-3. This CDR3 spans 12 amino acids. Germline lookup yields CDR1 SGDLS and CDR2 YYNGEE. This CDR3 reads CASSGYSDTQYF.

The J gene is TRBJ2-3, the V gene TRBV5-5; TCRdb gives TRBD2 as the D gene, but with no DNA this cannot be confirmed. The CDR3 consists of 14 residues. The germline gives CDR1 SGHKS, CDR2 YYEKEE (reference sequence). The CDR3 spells CASSLEGVGDTQYF.

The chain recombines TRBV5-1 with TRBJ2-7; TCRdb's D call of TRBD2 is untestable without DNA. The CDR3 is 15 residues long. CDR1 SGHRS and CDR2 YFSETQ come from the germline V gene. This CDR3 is CASSGGLAGGGEQYF.

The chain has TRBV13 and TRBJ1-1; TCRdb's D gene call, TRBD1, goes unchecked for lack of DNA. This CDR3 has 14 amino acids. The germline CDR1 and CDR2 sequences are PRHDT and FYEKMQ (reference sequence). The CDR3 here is CASSSRPGNTEAFF.

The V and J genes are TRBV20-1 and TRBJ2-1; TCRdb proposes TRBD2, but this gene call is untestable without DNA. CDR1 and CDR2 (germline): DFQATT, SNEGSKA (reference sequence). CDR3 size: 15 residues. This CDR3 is CSAPRISGSINEQFF.

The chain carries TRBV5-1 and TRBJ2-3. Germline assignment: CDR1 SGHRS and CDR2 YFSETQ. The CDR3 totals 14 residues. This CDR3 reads CASQLGSHTDTQYF.

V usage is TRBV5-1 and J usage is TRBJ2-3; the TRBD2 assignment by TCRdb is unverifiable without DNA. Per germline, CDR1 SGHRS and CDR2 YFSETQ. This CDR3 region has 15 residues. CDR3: CASSLAGPAGDTQYF.